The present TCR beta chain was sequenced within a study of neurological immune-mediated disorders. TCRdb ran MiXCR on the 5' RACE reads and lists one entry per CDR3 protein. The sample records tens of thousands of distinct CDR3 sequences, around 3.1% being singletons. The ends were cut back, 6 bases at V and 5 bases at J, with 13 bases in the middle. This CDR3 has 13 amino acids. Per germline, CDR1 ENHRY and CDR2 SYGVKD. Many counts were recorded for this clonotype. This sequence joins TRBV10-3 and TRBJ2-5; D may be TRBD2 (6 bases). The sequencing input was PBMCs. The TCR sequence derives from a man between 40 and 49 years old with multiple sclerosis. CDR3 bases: TGTGCCATCAGAGTAGCGGTACAGGAGACCCAGTACTTC. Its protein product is CAIRVAVQETQYF.